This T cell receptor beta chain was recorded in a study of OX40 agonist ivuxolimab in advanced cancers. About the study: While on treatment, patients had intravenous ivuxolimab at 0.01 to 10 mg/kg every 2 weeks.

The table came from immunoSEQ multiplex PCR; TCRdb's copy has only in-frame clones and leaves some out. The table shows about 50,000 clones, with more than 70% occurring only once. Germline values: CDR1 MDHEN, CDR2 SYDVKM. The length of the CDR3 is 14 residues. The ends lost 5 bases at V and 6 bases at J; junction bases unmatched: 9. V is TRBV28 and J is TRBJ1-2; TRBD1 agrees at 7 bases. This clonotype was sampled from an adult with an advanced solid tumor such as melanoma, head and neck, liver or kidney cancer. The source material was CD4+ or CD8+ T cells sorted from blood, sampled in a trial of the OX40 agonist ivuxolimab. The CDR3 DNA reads TGTGCCAGCAGTACCGGGACAGCGATTGATGGCTACACCTTC. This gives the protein CASSTGTAIDGYTF.